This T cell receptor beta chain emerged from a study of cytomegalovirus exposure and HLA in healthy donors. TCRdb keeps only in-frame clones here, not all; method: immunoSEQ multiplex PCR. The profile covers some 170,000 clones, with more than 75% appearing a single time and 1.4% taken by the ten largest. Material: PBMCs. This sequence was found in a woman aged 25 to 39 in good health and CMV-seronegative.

CDR3 in amino acids: CASSRGQGFYNEQFF. The DNA for the CDR3 is TGTGCCAGCAGCCGCGGACAGGGATTCTACAATGAGCAGTTCTTC. This chain uses TRBV11-3 with TRBJ2-1; TRBD1 matches 8 bases. The CDR3 has 15 residues. The junction had 6 bases not matched to a gene; V was cut back by 5 bases and J by 3 bases. CDR1 and CDR2 (germline): SGHNT, YENEEA.